Each of the 17 T cell receptor beta chains below was sequenced from the same sample in a study of spatial heterogeneity in lung cancer. Findings of the study overall: For expanded intratumoral alpha and beta TCRs, counts tracked tumor mutation counts.

TCRdb fed the 5' RACE reads into MiXCR, producing one record per CDR3 protein. The sample yields approximately 15,000 distinct CDR3 sequences, more than 5% seen once. These receptors lack a known antigen. Documented time point: sample taken at primary tumor resection. Sequencing used lung tumor tissue, obtained at surgery. All receptors derive from a male donor with early-stage non-small cell lung cancer.

With regard to this clonotype: A read error may produce the germline difference seen at one junction end. This beta chain slipped into a library made for alpha chains as a stray read, so its size is not meaningful. V is TRBV18 and J is TRBJ1-1; D remains unclear. The CDR3 contains 16 residues. Germline CDR1 KGHSH, CDR2 LQKENI. In DNA form, the CDR3 reads TGTGTCAGCTCACGCCCCGCTTCAGTGATGAACACTGAAGCTTTCTTT. As protein: CVSSRPASVMNTEAFF.

Ten or more counts support this clonotype. Within a library made for alpha chains, this beta chain is off target, and its count is uninformative. The J gene is TRBJ1-5, the V gene TRBV2; 9 nucleotides align to TRBD1. Trimming at V came to 4 bases and at J to 0 bases, leaving 13 bases not matched to a gene. The CDR3 runs 19 residues. CDR1 and CDR2 (germline): SNHLY, FYNNEI. The CDR3 bases are TGTGCCAGCAGTGTAAGCAAGAGACAGGGGGGGAATAGCAATCAGCCCCAGCATTTT. This translates into CASSVSKRQGGNSNQPQHF. Based on the CDR3 plus reference TRBV2 and TRBJ1-5, the full variable domain is EPEVTQTPSHQVTQMGQEVILRCVPISNHLYFYWYRQILGQKVEFLVSFYNNEISEKSEIFDDQFSVERPDGSNFTLKIRSTKLEDSAMYFCASSVSKRQGGNSNQPQHFGDGTRLSIL.

This clonotype was recorded many times. This beta chain lies outside the target of a library built for alpha chains; its clone size means little. This chain's CDR3 is CASSLNADSQETQYF. CDR3 nucleotides: TGTGCCAGCAGCTTAAACGCGGACAGTCAAGAGACCCAGTACTTC. This chain uses TRBV7-9 with TRBJ2-5; D possibly corresponds to TRBD1 (6 bases). CDR1 is SEHNR, CDR2 FQNEAQ, per germline (reference sequence). CDR3 length: 15 amino acids. Trimming cost V 2 bases and J 2 bases, with 12 bases left between them.

This clonotype was recorded many times. Little can be read into the size of this beta chain, an off-target read in a library designed for alpha chains. The chain employs TRBV6-5 and TRBJ2-5; 10 nucleotides align to TRBD1. V lost 6 bases to trimming and J lost 5 bases; unmatched junction nucleotides: 6. Germline V gives CDR1 MNHEY, CDR2 SVGAGI. This CDR3 contains 14 residues. DNA for the CDR3: TGTGCCAGCAGACCAAGACAGGGGGCGGAGACCCAGTACTTC. Translating gives CASRPRQGAETQYF.

The sample holds a few counts of this clonotype. A library prepared for alpha chains yielded this beta chain as an off-target read; its size is of little meaning. This CDR3 reads CSAGENSYEQYF. CDR3 bases: TGCAGCGCGGGAGAAAATTCCTACGAGCAGTACTTC. The chain has TRBV29-1 and TRBJ2-7; D perhaps matches TRBD2 (6 bases). Germline V gene data show CDR1 as SQVTM and CDR2 as ANQGSEA. The CDR3 consists of 12 residues. Trimming took 7 bases from V and 1 from J, leaving 11 bases between them.

In this sample, this clonotype turned up many times. With the library built for alpha chains, this beta chain is off target and its frequency is not meaningful. The rearrangement uses TRBV10-2 and TRBJ1-2; D call uncertain. V was pared by 3 bases and J by 4 bases, with 15 bases between. CDR3 length: 15 amino acids. Germline V gene lookup returns CDR1 WSHSY and CDR2 SAAADI. The CDR3 nucleotides read TGCGCCAGCAGTGAATGGGTAGATATCGGCTATGGCTACACCTTC. It translates to CASSEWVDIGYGYTF.

This clonotype was counted ten times or more. This beta chain is a stray read from a library made for alpha chains; its abundance is not meaningful. The chain has TRBV11-2 and TRBJ1-1; D not certain. Trimming stripped 1 base from V and 0 bases from J, with 6 bases between. The germline V gene has CDR1 SGHAT and CDR2 FQNNGV. The CDR3 sequence is 14 residues long. CDR3 sequence reads: CASSLVVLNTEAFF. The CDR3 DNA is TGTGCCAGCAGCTTAGTCGTGCTGAACACTGAAGCTTTCTTT.

This clonotype showed up many times. Because the library targeted alpha chains, this beta chain is an off-target read whose size means little. This chain links TRBV20-1 with TRBJ1-5; 10 bases align to TRBD1. The CDR3 runs to 17 residues. Losses at the gene ends were 1 base for V and 0 bases for J; bases not matched to a gene: 6. Germline values: CDR1 DFQATT, CDR2 SNEGSKA (reference sequence). Here the CDR3 reads CSARGQGAEYSNQPQHF. As DNA, the CDR3 is TGCAGTGCTAGAGGACAGGGGGCGGAATATAGCAATCAGCCCCAGCATTTT.

Many counts were recorded for this clonotype. Because the library targeted alpha chains, this beta chain is an off-target read whose size means little. The V gene is TRBV5-6, the J gene TRBJ1-1; D is unresolved. V was trimmed by 1 base and J by 0 bases, leaving 4 bases between them. The CDR3 extends over 13 amino acids. Germline-derived CDR1 and CDR2 are SGHDT and YYEEEE. The CDR3 reads CASSLFLNTEAFF. The CDR3 DNA is TGTGCCAGCAGCTTGTTTCTGAACACTGAAGCTTTCTTT.

The table lists this clonotype with many counts. This beta chain appears as a stray read in a library generated for alpha chains; its size is not informative. The chain uses TRBV6-5 and TRBJ2-4, with a weak D call TRBD1 (6 bases). The CDR3 covers 14 residues. V was shortened by 6 bases and J by 0 bases, with 9 bases between the two germline ends. Per the germline V gene, CDR1 is MNHEY and CDR2 is SVGAGI. The CDR3 nucleotides read TGTGCCAGCAGGGGACATTTAGCCAAAAACATTCAGTACTTC. It codes for CASRGHLAKNIQYF.

This clonotype was counted ten times or more. Little can be read into the size of this beta chain, an off-target read in a library designed for alpha chains. This chain uses TRBV6-5 with TRBJ2-1; TRBD1 aligns across 7 bases. After removal of 1 base from V and 9 bases from J, the junction contained 6 bases not matched to a gene. Germline assignment: CDR1 MNHEY and CDR2 SVGAGI. The CDR3 contains 14 residues. The CDR3 region is CASSYLGGIAEQFF. CDR3 DNA sequence: TGTGCCAGCAGTTACTTAGGGGGCATAGCTGAGCAGTTCTTC.

This clonotype showed up many times. This beta chain turned up in a library designed for alpha chains; as an off-target read, its abundance says little. V is TRBV18 and J is TRBJ1-1, with D tentatively TRBD1 (6 bases). The CDR3 loop spans 14 amino acids. Deletions cut 0 bases from V and 5 bases from J, with 10 bases between. CDR1 KGHSH and CDR2 LQKENI come from the germline V gene. The CDR3 sequence: CASSPPRGPTEAFF. The DNA of the CDR3 is TGTGCCAGCTCACCACCCAGGGGCCCTACTGAAGCTTTCTTT.

This clonotype was recorded at least ten times. This beta chain is an unintended read in a library built for alpha chains; its size means little. The gene calls are TRBV3-1 and TRBJ2-1, with 9 bases lining up with TRBD1. CDR1 is LGHDT and CDR2 is YNNKEL in the germline V gene (reference sequence). This CDR3 is built from 15 residues. The junction had 5 bases not matched to a gene; V was cut back by 3 bases and J by 5 bases. The CDR3 reads CASSHTGQGDNEQFF. DNA of the CDR3: TGTGCCAGCAGCCACACGGGACAGGGTGACAATGAGCAGTTCTTC.

This clonotype was seen a handful of times. Since the library was made to target alpha chains, this beta chain is a stray read and its abundance is not meaningful. The chain employs TRBV12-3 or TRBV12-4 and TRBJ2-7; TRBD1 or TRBD2 may be the D gene (5 bases each). The CDR3 covers 14 residues. V gave up 3 bases and J gave up 7 bases, with 16 bases separating them. CDR3 DNA: TGTGCCAGCAGTTTTCCGGGATTAGGGGATGAGCAGTACTTC. This translates into CASSFPGLGDEQYF.

This clonotype was observed many times. Because this beta chain is a stray read in a library intended to capture alpha chains, its abundance should not be given much weight. The rearrangement links TRBV5-5 to TRBJ2-6, with 9 bases aligning to TRBD1. With 0 bases clipped from V and 0 bases from J, the junction kept 7 bases outside the gene matches. CDR3 size: 19 residues. Germline loops: CDR1 SGHKS, CDR2 YYEKEE (reference sequence). CDR3 amino acids: CASSLGTGVGYSGANVLTF. The CDR3 nucleotides read TGTGCCAGCAGCTTGGGGACAGGGGTAGGCTACTCTGGGGCCAACGTCCTGACTTTC. Full variable domain (remainder filled in from reference TRBV5-5 and TRBJ2-6): DAGVTQSPTHLIKTRGQQVTLRCSPISGHKSVSWYQQVLGQGPQFIFQYYEKEERGRGNFPDRFSARQFPNYSSELNVNALLLGDSALYLCASSLGTGVGYSGANVLTFGAGSRLTVL.

The table lists this clonotype with many counts. In a library made to pick up alpha chains, this beta chain is a stray read with a size that means little. This chain connects TRBV11-2 to TRBJ2-7; D remains unclear. The V end lost 5 bases, the J end lost 3 bases, and 8 bases lay between the germline ends. The CDR3 totals 12 residues. Germline V lookup: CDR1 SGHAT, CDR2 FQNNGV. CDR3 sequence reads: CASSPTSYEQYF. The CDR3 region has the DNA TGTGCCAGCAGCCCTACCAGCTACGAGCAGTACTTC. The whole variable domain, remainder taken from reference TRBV11-2 and TRBJ2-7, is EAGVAQSPRYKIIEKRQSVAFWCNPISGHATLYWYQQILGQGPKLLIQFQNNGVVDDSQLPKDRFSAERLKGVDSTLKIQPAKLEDSAVYLCASSPTSYEQYFGPGTRLTVT.

This clonotype was detected ten times or more. Because the library targeted alpha chains, this beta chain is an off-target read whose size means little. The rearrangement links TRBV6-1 to TRBJ2-3, with D uncertain. Germline loops: CDR1 MNHNS, CDR2 SASEGT. The CDR3 loop spans 13 amino acids. V was pared by 3 bases and J by 3 bases, with 7 bases between. CDR3 DNA: TGTGCCAGCAGTGAGTCTAGAACAGATACGCAGTATTTT. Encoded protein: CASSESRTDTQYF.